This note documents a single T cell receptor beta chain sequence. Its matching antigen is unknown. The authors reverse transcribed 0.5 to 1 ug RNA with random hexamers. Coverage of TCR beta CDR3 amplification by immunoSEQ multiplex PCR extended to 54 Vbeta and 13 Jbeta. MiXCR was run by TCRdb on the immunoSEQ multiplex PCR reads, yielding one entry per CDR3 protein. Found here are roughly 200,000 distinct CDR3 sequences, over 85% of them singletons; the top ten hold 0.1%. These data originate in a study of CD8 T cells in Susac syndrome. Study observations and caveats: It was acknowledged in the study that the number of individuals who were included in its TCR sequencing and HLA analysis was relatively small.

Sequencing of TCR beta was carried out in blood CD8+ and CD4+ T cells. Matched for age and sex, the controls were healthy donors. From germline, CDR1 is SGHAT and CDR2 FQNNGV. The length of the CDR3 is 15 residues. V dropped 5 bases and J dropped 6; count of bases not matched to a gene: 13. This TCR came from a human donor in good health. Sequenced sample: CD4+ T cells from PBMCs. The chain joins TRBV11-2 to TRBJ2-7; 7 bases are a match to TRBD1. The CDR3 DNA sequence: TGTGCCAGCAGCCAAATACAGGGGTCAATTGGCGAGCAGTACTTC. Translating it yields CASSQIQGSIGEQYF.